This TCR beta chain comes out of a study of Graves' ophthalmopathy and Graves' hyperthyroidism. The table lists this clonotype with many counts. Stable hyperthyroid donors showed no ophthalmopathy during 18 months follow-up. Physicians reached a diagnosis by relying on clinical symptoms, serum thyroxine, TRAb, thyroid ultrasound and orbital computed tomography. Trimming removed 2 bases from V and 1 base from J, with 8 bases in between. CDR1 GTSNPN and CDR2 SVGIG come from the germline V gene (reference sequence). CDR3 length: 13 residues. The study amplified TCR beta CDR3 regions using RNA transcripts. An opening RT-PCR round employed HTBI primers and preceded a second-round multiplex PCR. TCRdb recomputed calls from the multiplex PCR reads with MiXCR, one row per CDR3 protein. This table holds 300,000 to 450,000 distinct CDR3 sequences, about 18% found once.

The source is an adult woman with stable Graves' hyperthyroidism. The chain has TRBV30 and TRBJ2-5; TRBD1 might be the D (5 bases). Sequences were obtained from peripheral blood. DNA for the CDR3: TGTGCCTGGAGTAGGGGAACCCAAGAGACCCAGTACTTC. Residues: CAWSRGTQETQYF.